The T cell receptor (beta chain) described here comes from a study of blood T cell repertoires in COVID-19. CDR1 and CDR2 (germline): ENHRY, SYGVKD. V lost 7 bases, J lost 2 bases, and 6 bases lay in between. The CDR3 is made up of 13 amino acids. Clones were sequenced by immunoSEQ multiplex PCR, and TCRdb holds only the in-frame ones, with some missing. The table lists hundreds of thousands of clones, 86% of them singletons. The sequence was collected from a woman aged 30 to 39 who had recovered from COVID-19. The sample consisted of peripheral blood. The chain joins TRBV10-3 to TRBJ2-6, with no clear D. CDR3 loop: CAITPTGANVLTF. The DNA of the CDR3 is TGTGCCATCACCCCTACTGGGGCCAACGTCCTGACTTTC.